The rows below give T cell receptor beta chains drawn from one sample of a study of cytomegalovirus exposure and HLA in healthy donors. TCRdb's copy holds only in-frame clones and misses some; the assay was immunoSEQ multiplex PCR. Among under 80,000 clones listed, 68% were seen once. Sequencing was performed on PBMCs. These receptors were collected from a woman aged 25 to 39 in good health and CMV-seronegative. CDR3s include the opening cysteine and the closing phenylalanine or tryptophan. A D gene is named only where the DNA matches it firmly.

cdr3_aa j_call v_call d_call
CASSIYGNTEAFF TRBJ1-1 TRBV7-9 -
CAWIRRGLHTGELFF TRBJ2-2 TRBV30 TRBD1
CASSARGSSGNTIYF TRBJ1-3 TRBV18 -
CASSSGLEEQYF TRBJ2-7 TRBV7-8 -
CASSLGPAGSYNEQFF TRBJ2-1 TRBV5-1 TRBD2
CASASGGVTDTQYF TRBJ2-3 TRBV5-1 TRBD2
CASRQGSEQYF TRBJ2-7 TRBV6-6 -
CASSARGNTEAFF TRBJ1-1 TRBV9 -
CASSPGEGSNQPQHF TRBJ1-5 TRBV5-4 -
CASSEGTGWQPQHF TRBJ1-5 TRBV6-1 TRBD1
CASSQGQENTEAFF TRBJ1-1 TRBV6-1 TRBD1
CASSTGQGDYGYTF TRBJ1-2 TRBV5-1 TRBD1
CASSPLAGADTQYF TRBJ2-3 TRBV7-3 TRBD2
CASSLGQGGAGELFF TRBJ2-2 TRBV9 TRBD1
CASGLVLGAGAGEQYF TRBJ2-7 TRBV12-5 TRBD2
CASGGRGRNAFEQYF TRBJ2-7 TRBV2 -
CAISALGVYNEQFF TRBJ2-1 TRBV6-5 -
CASSIKQGDEQYF TRBJ2-7 TRBV19 -
CASSIAGGDIYEQYF TRBJ2-7 TRBV19 TRBD1
CASRGGTGSREQYF TRBJ2-7 TRBV6-9 TRBD1
CASGTTGTSSTDTQYF TRBJ2-3 TRBV19 TRBD2
CASSLARGGQGAGEQYF TRBJ2-7 TRBV7-9 TRBD1
CASSGGTGGDEKLFF TRBJ1-4 TRBV5-1 TRBD1
CASRDGTTNEKLFF TRBJ1-4 TRBV6-6 -
CSVGGLADYNTDTQYF TRBJ2-3 TRBV29-1 TRBD2
CAIGTSGDQETQYF TRBJ2-5 TRBV10-3 TRBD2
CASSPSGVPYNEQFF TRBJ2-1 TRBV11-3 TRBD2
CASSRDSSSYEQYF TRBJ2-7 TRBV5-1 -
CAIGRSTENTEAFF TRBJ1-1 TRBV10-3 -
CASTDRVRATEAFF TRBJ1-1 TRBV19 TRBD1
CASSSGTSGRWAEQYF TRBJ2-7 TRBV28 TRBD2
CASSADRGYYEQYF TRBJ2-7 TRBV7-2 TRBD1
CASSLGTGGRSNSPLHF TRBJ1-6 TRBV7-6 TRBD1
CAWIRGRSGNTIYF TRBJ1-3 TRBV30 -
CASSDRFLEETQYF TRBJ2-5 TRBV7-9 -
CASSAYRGPDTGELFF TRBJ2-2 TRBV7-9 TRBD1
CASTNGTDNSPLHF TRBJ1-6 TRBV21-1 -
CASSLGGANTGELFF TRBJ2-2 TRBV11-3 -
CASSLVANQPQHF TRBJ1-5 TRBV7-3 -
CASSLDRGLGNTIYF TRBJ1-3 TRBV18 -
CASSPTGIQPQHF TRBJ1-5 TRBV2 -
CASSHPGLAKNIQYF TRBJ2-4 TRBV4-1 -
CASSSDMSNQPQHF TRBJ1-5 TRBV5-8 -
CASSLIAGGAGANVLTF TRBJ2-6 TRBV5-1 TRBD2
CATSRTSGDFDTQYF TRBJ2-3 TRBV19 TRBD2
CALSGGATDTQYF TRBJ2-3 TRBV28 TRBD2
CASSLGPNRGRETQYF TRBJ2-5 TRBV7-2 TRBD1
CASSTTGYEQYF TRBJ2-7 TRBV18 -
CASSLDRGGYGYTF TRBJ1-2 TRBV7-6 TRBD1
CASRAGGARWETQYF TRBJ2-5 TRBV5-4 TRBD2
CASSYDGLSGVF TRBJ1-4 TRBV5-1 -
CASSSGQVRSYEQYF TRBJ2-7 TRBV6-6 TRBD1
CASSQVGGQGNQPQHF TRBJ1-5 TRBV4-1 -
CASSFKQKAAYEQYF TRBJ2-7 TRBV28 -
CASSVRDISYNEQFF TRBJ2-1 TRBV9 -
CASSLVARGSETQYF TRBJ2-5 TRBV7-8 -
CASSQHGSGQGSSPLHF TRBJ1-6 TRBV4-1 -
CATSRLTGIEQYF TRBJ2-7 TRBV15 TRBD1
CASSQEPVLAGEETQYF TRBJ2-5 TRBV14 TRBD2
CASSRAGEGSEAFF TRBJ1-1 TRBV18 -